The 30 T cell receptor beta chains presented below share a single source sample, sequenced in a study of technical replicates of blood from four donors. Only in-frame clones appear in the TCRdb table, and some are missing; sequencing was by immunoSEQ multiplex PCR. This table has thousands of clones, 90% to 97% appearing once. Sequencing was performed on PBMCs. All receptors come from a human donor in good health.

V gene TRBV28 combines with J gene TRBJ2-3, with D tentatively TRBD2 (6 bases). The germline gives CDR1 MDHEN, CDR2 SYDVKM. The CDR3 covers 15 residues. Trimming left V 2 bases short and J 4 bases short, with 13 bases between. The CDR3 sequence is CASSLGGAGADTQYF. CDR3 in DNA: TGTGCCAGCAGTTTAGGCGGGGCCGGGGCAGATACGCAGTATTTT.

The chain recombines TRBV4-2 with TRBJ2-1; 9 bases line up with TRBD2. This CDR3 region has 16 residues. Germline V gene data show CDR1 as LGHNA and CDR2 as YNFKEQ. V lost 4 bases, J lost 5 bases, and 9 bases stayed unmatched. This chain's CDR3 is CASSPSAASGNNEQFF. For the CDR3, the DNA is TGTGCCAGCAGCCCCTCGGCGGCTAGCGGGAACAATGAGCAGTTCTTC.

The rearrangement links TRBV30 to TRBJ2-2; perhaps TRBD2 as D (5 bases). CDR1 is GTSNPN, CDR2 SVGIG, per germline (reference sequence). This CDR3 has 14 amino acids. V lost 2 bases and J lost 1, with 8 bases in between. CDR3 protein: CAWSRGLNTGELFF. The CDR3 DNA reads TGTGCCTGGAGTCGGGGATTGAACACCGGGGAGCTGTTTTTT.

The CDR3 coding sequence is TGTGCCAGCAGCGAGTGGACAGGGCCCGTTGTTGAAGCTTTCTTT. This sequence encodes CASSEWTGPVVEAFF. The J gene is TRBJ1-1, the V gene TRBV9; 8 nucleotides align to TRBD1. The germline CDR1 and CDR2 sequences are SGDLS and YYNGEE. The CDR3 length is 15 residues. With V trimmed by 3 bases and J by 7 bases, 11 bases remained unmatched. The full variable domain, with the rest looked up from reference TRBV9 and TRBJ1-1, is DSGVTQTPKHLITATGQRVTLRCSPRSGDLSVYWYQQSLDQGLQFLIQYYNGEERAKGNILERFSAQQFPDLHSELNLSSLELGDSALYFCASSEWTGPVVEAFFGQGTRLTVV.

This clone was observed a single time. V is TRBV6-1 and J is TRBJ1-2, with a weak D call TRBD1 (5 bases). V lost 7 bases, J lost 1 base, and 10 bases lay in between. The CDR3 sequence is 13 residues long. The germline CDR1 and CDR2 sequences are MNHNS and SASEGT. The CDR3 reads CASTTDVNYGYTF. The CDR3 DNA sequence: TGTGCCAGCACGACAGACGTTAACTATGGCTACACCTTC.

The chain recombines TRBV10-2 with TRBJ1-5; 8 bases map to TRBD1. Germline V lookup: CDR1 WSHSY, CDR2 SAAADI. After removal of 7 bases from V and 6 bases from J, the junction contained 8 bases not matched to a gene. The CDR3 covers 14 residues. This CDR3 reads CASTGQGASQPQHF. The CDR3 DNA reads TGCGCCAGCACTGGACAGGGCGCCAGTCAGCCCCAGCATTTT.

This clone was counted only a few times. The chain recombines TRBV7-2 with TRBJ2-7, with D possibly matching TRBD1 (6 bases). From germline, CDR1 is SGHTA and CDR2 FQGNSA. The CDR3 sequence is 12 residues long. Trimming pared 5 bases from V and 3 bases from J, leaving 8 bases between. The CDR3 DNA reads as TGTGCCAGCAGCCAAGGGGGCTACGAGCAGTACTTC. Translation: CASSQGGYEQYF.

J is TRBJ2-2 and V is TRBV5-6; TRBD1 aligns across 7 bases. This CDR3 contains 13 residues. The junction had 5 bases not matched to a gene; V was cut back by 5 bases and J by 7 bases. The germline CDR1 and CDR2 sequences are SGHDT and YYEEEE. The CDR3 coding sequence is TGTGCCAGCAGTTACGACAGGGTCGGGGAGCTGTTTTTT. This translates into CASSYDRVGELFF.

CDR3 region: CASSWWVERGYNEQFF. The CDR3 DNA follows: TGCGCCAGCAGCTGGTGGGTGGAGCGGGGATACAATGAGCAGTTCTTC. The chain links TRBV5-1 to TRBJ2-1; 7 bases align to TRBD2. The CDR3 runs 16 residues. Germline CDR1 and CDR2: SGHRS and YFSETQ. V was pared by 3 bases and J by 4 bases, with 10 bases of the junction left unmatched.

The chain employs TRBV4-1 and TRBJ2-5; D call uncertain. Germline V CDR1 and CDR2: MGHRA, YSYEKL. The CDR3 consists of 14 residues. V was pared by 1 base and J by 1 base, with 7 bases between. DNA of the CDR3: TGCGCCAGCAGCCAAGTGGCGGTCCAAGAGACCCAGTACTTC. Encoded protein: CASSQVAVQETQYF.

The chain uses TRBV5-1 and TRBJ1-1, with a possible D match to TRBD1 (6 bases). V was shortened by 4 bases and J by 4 bases, with 17 bases between the two germline ends. The CDR3 extends over 15 amino acids. Germline CDR1 is SGHRS and CDR2 is YFSETQ. The CDR3 DNA follows: TGCGCCAGCAGCCAGAATGAGGGGGGGAGCACTGAAGCTTTCTTT. This gives the protein CASSQNEGGSTEAFF.

This clone was detected only once. V and J are TRBV6-1 and TRBJ1-5; unclear D gene. Germline V lookup: CDR1 MNHNS, CDR2 SASEGT. Trimming left V 2 bases short and J 7 bases short, with 12 bases between. This CDR3 has 14 residues. The CDR3 coding sequence is TGTGCCAGCAGTGAATCGGGGTTTGGGCAGCCCCAGCATTTT. This sequence encodes CASSESGFGQPQHF.

In nucleotides, the CDR3 is TGCGCCAGCAGCTCTAGAGAAGATACGCAGTATTTT. Its translation is CASSSREDTQYF. This chain links TRBV5-1 with TRBJ2-3, with D unresolved. Looked up from germline, CDR1 is SGHRS and CDR2 is YFSETQ. The CDR3 extends over 12 amino acids. V was pared by 3 bases and J by 5 bases, with 7 bases between.

The rearrangement links TRBV4-1 to TRBJ2-5; the D gene is possibly TRBD1 (5 bases). The V end was cut by 1 base, the J end by 4 bases, with 10 bases between. The CDR3 runs to 14 residues. In germline, CDR1 is MGHRA, CDR2 YSYEKL. The DNA for the CDR3 is TGCGCCAGCAGCCAAGGAGCTAGGGGAGAGACCCAGTACTTC. It encodes CASSQGARGETQYF.

This rearrangement joins TRBV11-2 to TRBJ1-2; TRBD1 agrees at 7 bases. This CDR3 has 15 residues. Germline V CDR1 and CDR2: SGHAT, FQNNGV. The V segment lost 5 bases and the J segment 2 bases; nucleotides outside the gene matches: 8. CDR3 sequence: CASSPSRGRNYGYTF. The CDR3 region has the DNA TGTGCCAGCAGCCCCTCGAGGGGGCGAAACTATGGCTACACCTTC.

The rearrangement links TRBV4-1 to TRBJ2-7; 10 bases align to TRBD1. V was clipped by 1 base and J by 2 bases; unmatched bases: 5. The CDR3 runs 16 residues. The germline gives CDR1 MGHRA, CDR2 YSYEKL. CDR3 sequence reads: CASSQGGTGATYEQYF. In DNA form, the CDR3 reads TGCGCCAGCAGCCAAGGTGGGACAGGGGCGACCTACGAGCAGTACTTC.

The V and J genes are TRBV28 and TRBJ1-5; D is ambiguous. There are 16 residues in the CDR3. CDR1 and CDR2 from the germline V gene are MDHEN and SYDVKM. Trimming removed 5 bases from V and 6 bases from J, with 20 bases in between. Written as DNA, the CDR3 is TGTGCCAGCAGTCCAGTCCACGGTACAACGGGTCAGCCCCAGCATTTT. Amino acids: CASSPVHGTTGQPQHF.

CDR3 nucleotide sequence: TGTGCCAGCAGCCTCACATCGGGGGATAAGCAGTACTTC. It yields the protein CASSLTSGDKQYF. The chain combines TRBV4-2 with TRBJ2-7; D is possibly TRBD2 (6 bases). V shed 4 bases and J shed 8 bases, with 15 bases lying between them. Germline assignment: CDR1 LGHNA and CDR2 YNFKEQ. The CDR3 extends over 13 amino acids.

The gene calls are TRBV7-2 and TRBJ2-7, with 9 bases aligning to TRBD1. The CDR3 spans 14 residues. The V segment lost 3 bases and the J segment 4 bases; nucleotides outside the gene matches: 4. Germline lookup yields CDR1 SGHTA and CDR2 FQGNSA. The CDR3 spells CASSFTGGRYEQYF. The CDR3, as DNA: TGTGCCAGCAGCTTTACAGGGGGCAGGTACGAGCAGTACTTC. The complete variable domain, with remaining parts taken from reference TRBV7-2 and TRBJ2-7, reads GAGVSQSPSNKVTEKGKDVELRCDPISGHTALYWYRQSLGQGLEFLIYFQGNSAPDKSGLPSDRFSAERTGGSVSTLTIQRTQQEDSAVYLCASSFTGGRYEQYFGPGTRLTVT.

The chain couples TRBV29-1 to TRBJ1-1; D is unclear. V gave up 4 bases and J gave up 1 base, with 13 bases separating them. The CDR3 covers 14 residues. CDR1 is SQVTM, CDR2 ANQGSEA, per germline. CDR3: CSVVPGDPNTEAFF. The CDR3 DNA reads as TGCAGCGTTGTGCCCGGAGACCCGAACACTGAAGCTTTCTTT.

This clone appeared a single time. The V and J genes are TRBV5-1 and TRBJ2-6, with TRBD1 identical over 7 bases. In germline, CDR1 is SGHRS, CDR2 YFSETQ. The CDR3 sequence is 16 residues long. V lost 0 bases to trimming and J lost 1 base; unmatched junction nucleotides: 1. The CDR3 here is CASSLEGQSGANVLTF. CDR3 bases: TGCGCCAGCAGCTTGGAGGGACAGTCTGGGGCCAACGTCCTGACTTTC.

The CDR3 loop reads CASSFWGNRVLSGNTIYF. The CDR3, as DNA: TGTGCCAGCAGCTTTTGGGGGAACAGGGTCCTCTCTGGAAACACCATATATTTT. The chain has TRBV7-9 and TRBJ1-3; weak D call: TRBD1 (6 bases). V gave up 3 bases and J gave up 0 bases, with 18 bases separating them. Germline V gives CDR1 SEHNR, CDR2 FQNEAQ (reference sequence). This CDR3 region has 18 residues.

The chain recombines TRBV9 with TRBJ1-5, with D possibly matching TRBD1 (5 bases). The CDR3 totals 15 residues. The germline CDR1 and CDR2 sequences are SGDLS and YYNGEE. V lost 0 bases and J lost 8, with 15 bases in between. CDR3 protein: CASSVGGGTEEPQHF. CDR3 nucleotide sequence: TGTGCCAGCAGCGTAGGGGGAGGGACCGAAGAGCCCCAGCATTTT. The complete variable domain, with remaining parts taken from reference TRBV9 and TRBJ1-5, reads DSGVTQTPKHLITATGQRVTLRCSPRSGDLSVYWYQQSLDQGLQFLIQYYNGEERAKGNILERFSAQQFPDLHSELNLSSLELGDSALYFCASSVGGGTEEPQHFGDGTRLSIL.

This rearrangement joins TRBV25-1 to TRBJ2-7; D might be TRBD2 (6 bases). The length of the CDR3 is 14 residues. V lost 6 bases and J lost 0, with 12 bases in between. Per germline, CDR1 MGHDK and CDR2 SYGVNS. Written as DNA, the CDR3 is TGTGCCAGCAGCCATAGCGGTGCCTCCTACGAGCAGTACTTC. Protein product: CASSHSGASYEQYF.

The chain carries TRBV28 and TRBJ2-7, with 8 positions matching TRBD1. This CDR3 spans 15 amino acids. Germline values: CDR1 MDHEN, CDR2 SYDVKM. V was pared by 2 bases and J by 6 bases, with 9 bases of the junction left unmatched. The CDR3 DNA reads as TGTGCCAGCAGTTTACCACCGGACAGGGCGGGCGAGCAGTACTTC. Its translation is CASSLPPDRAGEQYF. Filled out from reference TRBV28 and TRBJ2-7, the complete variable domain reads DVKVTQSSRYLVKRTGEKVFLECVQDMDHENMFWYRQDPGLGLRLIYFSYDVKMKEKGDIPEGYSVSREKKERFSLILESASTNQTSMYLCASSLPPDRAGEQYFGPGTRLTVT.

The V call is TRBV6-5, the J call TRBJ2-7; 7 bases line up with TRBD2. The ends lost 4 bases at V and 3 bases at J; junction bases unmatched: 6. Germline V gene data show CDR1 as MNHEY and CDR2 as SVGAGI. The CDR3 is 14 residues long. The CDR3 coding sequence is TGTGCCAGCAGTTTGGTGGGGGGGGTCTACGAGCAGTACTTC. Translating gives CASSLVGGVYEQYF.

V usage is TRBV4-2 and J usage is TRBJ1-4; 7 nucleotides align to TRBD1. Germline lookup yields CDR1 LGHNA and CDR2 YNFKEQ. The CDR3 totals 15 residues. V dropped 8 bases and J dropped 1; count of bases not matched to a gene: 7. The CDR3 sequence: CASGKQGETNEKLFF. Here the CDR3 DNA reads TGTGCCAGCGGGAAGCAGGGGGAAACTAATGAAAAACTGTTTTTT.

The chain joins TRBV19 to TRBJ2-1, with 16 bases that match TRBD2. Germline V gives CDR1 LNHDA, CDR2 SQIVND (reference sequence). The CDR3 has 18 residues. V lost 8 bases and J lost 0; bases outside the gene matches: 7. The CDR3 nucleotides read TGTGCCAGTTCCCAGGGACTAGCGGGAGGGAGCTCCTACAATGAGCAGTTCTTC. As protein: CASSQGLAGGSSYNEQFF.

The V and J genes are TRBV27 and TRBJ2-7; the D gene is possibly TRBD2 (6 bases). The CDR3 is 14 amino acids. Germline V gene sequence: CDR1 MNHEY, CDR2 SMNVEV (reference sequence). Trimming shortened V by 5 bases and J by 3 bases, and 14 bases separated the two germline ends. This CDR3 is CASSPWGGLYEQYF. CDR3 DNA: TGTGCCAGCAGTCCCTGGGGAGGCCTCTACGAGCAGTACTTC.

The chain carries TRBV27 and TRBJ2-7; 9 positions match TRBD2. The V gene end was trimmed by 3 bases and the J gene end by 2 bases; junction bases not matched to a gene: 20. CDR1 is MNHEY, CDR2 SMNVEV, per germline (reference sequence). CDR3 length: 20 amino acids. The CDR3 here is CASSLSWLRASGKNAYEQYF. CDR3 DNA: TGTGCCAGCAGTTTGTCTTGGTTAAGGGCTAGCGGGAAAAATGCCTACGAGCAGTACTTC.